This is a list of T cell receptor beta chains from one sample in a study of neurological immune-mediated disorders. TCRdb reprocessed the 5' RACE reads with MiXCR, giving one entry per CDR3 protein. The repertoire includes tens of thousands of distinct CDR3 sequences, nearly 3.5% of them detected once, and around 3.6% sits in the top ten. Material for sequencing was PBMCs. All receptors come from a man aged 35 to 55 with multiple sclerosis. Each CDR3 is given without its conserved first and last residue. Each record gives: V gene, CDR3 protein.

TRBV14 ASSQAQDTEAF
TRBV7-9 ASTPGWGDTEAF
TRBV7-8 ASTPPLRLALKYNEQF
TRBV29-1 SVEGLQNEQY
TRBV7-2 ASSPQVLGELF
TRBV9 ASSHGQRSNEKLF
TRBV12-3/TRBV12-4 ASSPSLAGGPDTQY
TRBV6-6 ASSYGGENTEAF
TRBV5-1 ASSLASTGELF
TRBV11-2 ASSSRMGSYEQY
TRBV20-1 SARLASVTEQF
TRBV14 ASSQETWNSPLH
TRBV16 ASSPPEGGNQPQH
TRBV12-3/TRBV12-4 ASSSQGDYGYT
TRBV20-1 SASRTSGRSEQF
TRBV7-8 ASSLKVREVPGGTYEQY
TRBV20-1 SASRQSDTEAF
TRBV10-1 ASSEEAGSPLWETQY
TRBV4-1 ASSDGNQPQH
TRBV7-9 ANRQGNTGELF
TRBV20-1 SATDGNQPQH
TRBV5-1 ASSRERSYNEQF
TRBV7-2 ASSRASANTGELF
TRBV2 ASSLGQGGDYGYT
TRBV20-1 SARDNEAGGLNEQF
TRBV7-9 ASSSGQGILRGHNEQF
TRBV5-1 ASSRGAGGNSPLH
TRBV27 ASSFLDSGPLH
TRBV10-3 AIGKDSAPYGYT
TRBV12-3/TRBV12-4 ASSFSLGGFRGRYEQY
TRBV7-2 ASSSRRNTEAF
TRBV9 ASSVGIAGTGNTEAF
TRBV30 AWSVAGENTEAF
TRBV29-1 SVVSSGRPYNEQF
TRBV2 ATSPGLAGVVTDTQY
TRBV5-1 ASSSTGDANYGYT
TRBV5-1 ASSKQETQY
TRBV20-1 SAGREGRNTEAF
TRBV6-5 ASSYGGAQY
TRBV9 ASSVGLAIGRKGSYNEQF
TRBV24-1 ATSDLGATGGGGETQY
TRBV6-5 ASSYTGDSPLH
TRBV7-8 ASSLSSSTQY
TRBV20-1 SAQGAMNTEAF
TRBV5-1 ASTDGRREQF
TRBV19 ASRPGTGGYT
TRBV18 ASSPRTSGRDEQF
TRBV4-1 ASSLLGGGFDEQF
TRBV12-3/TRBV12-4 ASSLGVEGWYGYT
TRBV6-5 ASSYRGSGYT